This T cell receptor beta chain emerged from a study of post-analysis software for immune sequencing data. cDNA libraries for TCR beta contained unique molecular identifiers. TCRdb reanalysed the PCR reads using MiXCR and keeps one entry per CDR3 protein. The sample holds 650,000 to 850,000 distinct CDR3 sequences, roughly 46% seen once. To note about this clonotype: What it binds is unknown.

V dropped 4 bases and J dropped 3 bases, with 11 bases sitting between them. This CDR3 has 13 amino acids. Per the germline V gene, CDR1 is SGHRS and CDR2 is YFSETQ. The study, taken as a whole, reports: A handful of TRBV segments appeared more often in patients than in controls, and TRBV5-6, TRBV5-1 and TRBV20-1 were among these.

This chain joins TRBV5-1 and TRBJ2-7, with D possibly TRBD1 on 6 matching bases. The clonotype originates from a girl aged 5-17 years with multiple sclerosis. Sequenced input: blood. The CDR3 loop is CASSRRQVYEQYF. For the CDR3, the DNA is TGCGCCAGCAGCAGGAGACAGGTCTACGAGCAGTACTTC.